The 30 T cell receptor beta chains given below trace back to one sample, sequenced in a study of shared clonotypes between healthy human individuals. The table came from immunoSEQ multiplex PCR; TCRdb's copy has only in-frame clones and leaves some out. The sample lists roughly 2,000,000 clones; about 94% were seen once. CD45RO-negative, CCR7-positively selected cells formed the naive CD8 fraction, excluding terminally differentiated effector memory CD45RA+ cells. The sample was naive CD8+ T cells sorted from blood. These receptors all come from a man younger than 35 in good health.

The V call is TRBV19, the J call TRBJ2-7; TRBD1 might be the D (6 bases). The CDR3 runs to 13 residues. V was shortened by 5 bases and J by 4 bases, with 12 bases between the two germline ends. CDR1 is LNHDA and CDR2 is SQIVND in the germline V gene (reference sequence). CDR3 residues: CASSAGAWYEQYF. CDR3 coding DNA: TGTGCCAGTAGTGCAGGGGCCTGGTACGAGCAGTACTTC.

The gene calls are TRBV10-1 and TRBJ2-1; 9 bases align to TRBD1. The CDR3 length is 14 residues. The V gene end was trimmed by 1 base and the J gene end by 6 bases; junction bases not matched to a gene: 1. The germline gives CDR1 WNHNN, CDR2 SYGVQD (reference sequence). The CDR3 loop reads CASSEYRGPNEQFF. The CDR3 nucleotides read TGCGCCAGCAGTGAGTACAGGGGGCCCAATGAGCAGTTCTTC.

The V call is TRBV30, the J call TRBJ1-4; D gene uncertain. The CDR3 is 15 residues long. Germline V gene lookup returns CDR1 GTSNPN and CDR2 SVGIG (reference sequence). The V and J ends lost 1 base and 6 bases respectively, with 15 bases between them. CDR3 loop: CAWSDGVVEDEKLFF. In nucleotides, the CDR3 is TGTGCCTGGAGTGATGGCGTAGTAGAGGATGAAAAACTGTTTTTT.

The J gene is TRBJ2-3, the V gene TRBV30, with no clear D. This CDR3 spans 15 amino acids. Between the trimmed V and J ends, which lost 1 base and 3 bases, there was a span of 14 bases. CDR1 is GTSNPN and CDR2 is SVGIG in the germline V gene (reference sequence). The CDR3 sequence: CAWSGAVLTTDTQYF. The CDR3 DNA follows: TGTGCCTGGAGTGGGGCAGTCCTAACAACAGATACGCAGTATTTT. Based on the CDR3 plus reference TRBV30 and TRBJ2-3, the full variable domain is SQTIHQWPATLVQPVGSPLSLECTVEGTSNPNLYWYRQAAGRGLQLLFYSVGIGQISSEVPQNLSASRPQDRQFILSSKKLLLSDSGFYLCAWSGAVLTTDTQYFGPGTRLTVL.

The chain uses TRBV7-9 and TRBJ2-7; TRBD2 agrees at 7 bases. Germline V gene lookup returns CDR1 SEHNR and CDR2 FQNEAQ (reference sequence). The CDR3 is made up of 13 amino acids. V shed 5 bases, J shed 6 bases, and the junction held 7 bases outside the gene matches. The CDR3 protein is CASSAGVRGEQYF. The CDR3 coding sequence is TGTGCCAGCAGCGCGGGGGTGAGAGGCGAGCAGTACTTC.

This chain links TRBV4-3 with TRBJ1-6; D gene ambiguous. The V gene's germline CDR1 is LGHNA and CDR2 YSLEER. V was trimmed by 5 bases and J by 10 bases, leaving 15 bases between them. The CDR3 length is 14 residues. CDR3 DNA: TGCGCCAGCAGCTCAAACCGGTTCGGCTCACCCCTCCACTTT. Its protein product is CASSSNRFGSPLHF.

The chain couples TRBV6-6 to TRBJ2-1; D not certain. This CDR3 region has 11 residues. Looked up from germline, CDR1 is MNHNY and CDR2 is SVGAGI (reference sequence). V was clipped by 4 bases and J by 8 bases, with 6 bases between them. Here the CDR3 DNA reads TGTGCCAGCAGTTTTGGGTATGAGCAGTTCTTC. Encoded protein: CASSFGYEQFF.

The CDR3 protein is CASSFFPREDQETQYF. In DNA, the CDR3 is TGTGCCAGCAGCTTTTTCCCTCGTGAAGACCAAGAGACCCAGTACTTC. The genes are TRBV7-9 and TRBJ2-5; no clear D gene. Trimming cost V 3 bases and J 0 bases, with 14 bases left between them. Germline V CDR1 and CDR2: SEHNR, FQNEAQ (reference sequence). CDR3 size: 16 residues.

This chain joins TRBV7-9 and TRBJ1-2, with a possible D match to TRBD1 (5 bases). Trimming left V 0 bases short and J 5 bases short, with 7 bases between. In germline, CDR1 is SEHNR, CDR2 FQNEAQ (reference sequence). The CDR3 spans 13 residues. The CDR3 sequence is CASSLADTYGYTF. CDR3 in DNA: TGTGCCAGCAGCTTAGCGGACACTTATGGCTACACCTTC. The entire variable domain, with the rest obtained from reference TRBV7-9 and TRBJ1-2, is as follows: DTGVSQNPRHKITKRGQNVTFRCDPISEHNRLYWYRQTLGQGPEFLTYFQNEAQLEKSRLLSDRFSAERPKGSFSTLEIQRTEQGDSAMYLCASSLADTYGYTFGSGTRLTVV.

V usage is TRBV5-5 and J usage is TRBJ2-7; 8 nucleotides align to TRBD1. The CDR3 totals 14 residues. Germline V lookup: CDR1 SGHKS, CDR2 YYEKEE (reference sequence). The V segment lost 4 bases and the J segment 4 bases; nucleotides outside the gene matches: 7. CDR3 region: CASSGGQGAYEQYF. Here the CDR3 DNA reads TGTGCCAGCAGCGGTGGACAGGGCGCGTACGAGCAGTACTTC.

This clone was found once. This chain connects TRBV6-5 to TRBJ1-5; 8 bases map to TRBD1. V lost 6 bases to trimming and J lost 4 bases; unmatched junction nucleotides: 5. Germline values: CDR1 MNHEY, CDR2 SVGAGI. CDR3 length equals 14 residues. CDR3 DNA sequence: TGTGCCAGCAGCCCACAGGGGGTGAATCAGCCCCAGCATTTT. Its protein is CASSPQGVNQPQHF.

V is TRBV13 and J is TRBJ2-7, with D maybe TRBD1 (6 bases). From germline, CDR1 is PRHDT and CDR2 FYEKMQ (reference sequence). V was cut by 2 bases and J by 2 bases, with 10 bases left in between. This CDR3 contains 14 residues. The CDR3 nucleotides are TGTGCCAGCAGCTTAAACAGGGAACCCTACGAGCAGTACTTC. Translating it yields CASSLNREPYEQYF.

V and J are TRBV4-3 and TRBJ2-7; 9 positions agree with TRBD2. Germline CDR1 LGHNA, CDR2 YSLEER. Germline trimming cut 4 bases from V and 5 bases from J; bases unmatched to any gene: 18. This CDR3 is built from 18 residues. The CDR3 DNA is TGCGCCAGCAGCCCCAACCTCATATGGCGGGAGGGAATCCACGAGCAGTACTTC. It codes for CASSPNLIWREGIHEQYF.

The chain links TRBV27 to TRBJ1-1; D unclear. Germline CDR1 and CDR2: MNHEY and SMNVEV (reference sequence). CDR3 size: 15 residues. Trimming took off 5 bases at V and 5 bases at J, with 18 bases between the two ends. CDR3 DNA: TGTGCCAGCAGTGACATATTCAACCTGGGAACTGAAGCTTTCTTT. Protein product: CASSDIFNLGTEAFF.

The V gene is TRBV4-1, the J gene TRBJ1-1, with 7 bases identical to TRBD1. CDR3 length: 16 amino acids. Germline V gene sequence: CDR1 MGHRA, CDR2 YSYEKL. J was trimmed by 3 bases and V by 4 bases; bases with no gene match: 11. CDR3 DNA sequence: TGCGCCAGCAGCCCCATCGGGACAGCGTTGTACACTGAAGCTTTCTTT. Its protein is CASSPIGTALYTEAFF.

A single count supports this clone. The genes are TRBV4-3 and TRBJ2-7, with 12 bases fitting TRBD2. The CDR3 contains 18 residues. Germline V CDR1 and CDR2: LGHNA, YSLEER. Trimming at V came to 4 bases and at J to 7 bases, leaving 17 bases not matched to a gene. Here the CDR3 DNA reads TGCGCCAGCAGCCGACGACTAGCGGGAGAAGGGAGATGGGGGGAGCAGTACTTC. Translated, it gives CASSRRLAGEGRWGEQYF.

This clone was observed a single time. The DNA of the CDR3 is TGCGCCAGCAGTACAGGGGCCGAGCAGTACTTC. It yields the protein CASSTGAEQYF. V usage is TRBV10-2 and J usage is TRBJ2-7; TRBD1 agrees at 7 bases. The length of the CDR3 is 11 residues. Germline V gene lookup returns CDR1 WSHSY and CDR2 SAAADI. V was clipped by 5 bases and J by 6 bases; unmatched bases: 1.

The chain has TRBV27 and TRBJ2-4; either TRBD1 or TRBD2 may supply D (5 bases each). V was trimmed by 2 bases and J by 1 base, leaving 9 bases between them. Germline CDR1 is MNHEY and CDR2 is SMNVEV (reference sequence). The CDR3 is made up of 15 amino acids. CDR3 loop: CASSLVGGAKNIQYF. In nucleotides, the CDR3 is TGTGCCAGCAGTTTAGTTGGGGGTGCCAAAAACATTCAGTACTTC.

The chain uses TRBV4-1 and TRBJ1-2; the match to TRBD1 covers 8 bases. The CDR3 extends over 14 amino acids. Per the germline V gene, CDR1 is MGHRA and CDR2 is YSYEKL. Unmatched junction bases numbered 7, after V lost 5 bases and J lost 5 bases. This CDR3 is CASSEAQGAYGYTF. Here the CDR3 DNA reads TGCGCCAGCAGCGAAGCCCAGGGGGCGTATGGCTACACCTTC.

This chain joins TRBV12-5 and TRBJ1-2; D may be TRBD1 (5 bases). The CDR3 loop spans 13 amino acids. Germline loops: CDR1 LGHNT, CDR2 FRNRAP. V dropped 1 base and J dropped 5 bases, with 8 bases sitting between them. The CDR3 DNA sequence: TGTGCTAGTGGTTTGGACAAGGGGTATGGCTACACCTTC. Translated: CASGLDKGYGYTF.

This chain uses TRBV30 with TRBJ1-2; 9 bases are shared with TRBD1. The CDR3 extends over 15 amino acids. Per germline, CDR1 GTSNPN and CDR2 SVGIG (reference sequence). Unmatched junction bases numbered 7, after V lost 1 base and J lost 4 bases. CDR3 DNA sequence: TGTGCCTGGAGTGCTGGGGACAGGGAGCTCTATGGCTACACCTTC. The encoded protein is CAWSAGDRELYGYTF.

V and J are TRBV2 and TRBJ2-7, with TRBD2 matching 14 bases. V lost 3 bases and J lost 1; bases outside the gene matches: 5. This CDR3 is 17 amino acids long. Germline V gives CDR1 SNHLY, CDR2 FYNNEI. The CDR3 DNA sequence: TGTGCCAGCAGTGAGGGGACTAGCGGGAGAAGGTCCTACGAGCAGTACTTC. Amino acid sequence: CASSEGTSGRRSYEQYF. The whole variable domain, filled in from reference TRBV2 and TRBJ2-7, reads EPEVTQTPSHQVTQMGQEVILRCVPISNHLYFYWYRQILGQKVEFLVSFYNNEISEKSEIFDDQFSVERPDGSNFTLKIRSTKLEDSAMYFCASSEGTSGRRSYEQYFGPGTRLTVT.

The V and J genes are TRBV7-2 and TRBJ1-5, with 9 bases identical to TRBD1. Germline CDR1 and CDR2: SGHTA and FQGNSA. V trimming: 5 bases; J trimming: 7 bases; junction bases outside the gene matches: 12. The CDR3 loop spans 16 amino acids. CDR3 DNA: TGTGCCAGCAGCGATATAGGATTGACAGGGGGACAGCCCCAGCATTTT. This codes for CASSDIGLTGGQPQHF.

The chain joins TRBV27 to TRBJ2-1, with D possibly TRBD2 on 6 matching bases. CDR1 MNHEY and CDR2 SMNVEV come from the germline V gene (reference sequence). The CDR3 contains 18 residues. V shed 2 bases and J shed 1 base, with 18 bases lying between them. CDR3 DNA sequence: TGTGCCAGCAGTTTACCACCTTTCTTTGGGGGGTCCTACAATGAGCAGTTCTTC. This codes for CASSLPPFFGGSYNEQFF.

The rearrangement uses TRBV27 and TRBJ2-3; 8 bases align to TRBD1. CDR1 MNHEY and CDR2 SMNVEV come from the germline V gene (reference sequence). The CDR3 is made up of 14 amino acids. Trimming at V came to 5 bases and at J to 4 bases, leaving 5 bases not matched to a gene. DNA for the CDR3: TGTGCCAGCAGTCTGGACAGGGTTGCAGATACGCAGTATTTT. Encoded protein: CASSLDRVADTQYF.

The chain couples TRBV27 to TRBJ1-2; D is possibly TRBD1 (5 bases). Germline assignment: CDR1 MNHEY and CDR2 SMNVEV (reference sequence). V was cut by 5 bases and J by 4 bases, with 14 bases left in between. The length of the CDR3 is 14 residues. For the CDR3, the DNA is TGTGCCAGCAGTACAGGTTGGGGGGTCTATGGCTACACCTTC. It translates to CASSTGWGVYGYTF.

J is TRBJ2-1 and V is TRBV5-1, with TRBD1 matching over 7 bases. Per the germline V gene, CDR1 is SGHRS and CDR2 is YFSETQ. J was trimmed by 7 bases and V by 4 bases; bases with no gene match: 11. The CDR3 covers 15 residues. CDR3: CASSLRQGSRNEQFF. The DNA of the CDR3 is TGCGCCAGCAGCCTTAGACAGGGATCGCGAAATGAGCAGTTCTTC.

This clone came up once. The genes are TRBV29-1 and TRBJ2-1; D may be TRBD1 (6 bases). Germline values: CDR1 SQVTM, CDR2 ANQGSEA. V dropped 7 bases and J dropped 0 bases, with 10 bases sitting between them. The CDR3 is 13 residues long. CDR3 nucleotides: TGCAGCGGAGGGACAATCTCCTACAATGAGCAGTTCTTC. As protein: CSGGTISYNEQFF.

The genes are TRBV18 and TRBJ1-2; D gene uncertain. V dropped 0 bases and J dropped 4 bases, with 9 bases sitting between them. The CDR3 sequence is 14 residues long. Germline CDR1 reads KGHSH; CDR2 reads LQKENI. The CDR3 bases are TGTGCCAGCTCACCACCCGCAGCTGCCTATGGCTACACCTTC. Translation: CASSPPAAAYGYTF.

This clone was recorded only once. The genes are TRBV29-1 and TRBJ1-1; D is perhaps TRBD1 (6 bases). V shed 3 bases and J shed 11 bases, with 13 bases lying between them. CDR1 and CDR2 from the germline V gene are SQVTM and ANQGSEA. The CDR3 sequence is 11 residues long. The CDR3 DNA reads as TGCAGCGTTGACTCCCAGGGGAACGCTTTCTTT. This encodes CSVDSQGNAFF.